This T cell receptor (beta chain) is drawn from a study of T cell clonality in common variable immunodeficiency. Here immunoSEQ multiplex PCR was the method, and the copy in TCRdb shows in-frame clones only, minus some. The repertoire yields roughly 43,000 clones, none seen only once; the top ten contain 0.68%. This clone was seen at least ten times. Its antigen is as yet unknown. Study-wide results and limits: CVID patient heterogeneity limited repertoire-clinical complication correlations.

The clonotype comes from a person aged 18-69 years in good health. Sequencing was performed on peripheral blood mononuclear cells.

The CDR3 DNA, read in part, is TGTGCCAGCAGTCCCCGGTCGGATGAG. It specifies CASSPRSDE. The whole CDR3 sequence is CASSPRSDEQFF. The rearrangement uses TRBV7-8 and TRBJ2-1; D is ambiguous. The read is 3 residues too short to cover the CDR3 end, so that end is filled in from the germline J gene. Trimming cost V 6 bases and J 8 bases, with 11 bases left between them. The CDR3 has 12 amino acids. Germline CDR1 reads SGHVS; CDR2 reads FQNEAQ.